This T cell receptor (beta chain) was documented in a study of blood T cell repertoires in COVID-19. Whole-study context: The origin of the acute and convalescent COVID-19 samples was the United States, Italy and Spain.

In the original workflow: From reference gene primer amplification, estimates of nucleated cell counts were derived. This table comes from immunoSEQ multiplex PCR, and its TCRdb copy is limited to in-frame clones, with some not included. D and trimming come from the DNA, and the V and J calls and clone size come from that table. This sample carries 260,000 or so clones, around 90% of them seen once, and the ten largest clones take around 2.6%. The CDR3 spans 12 residues. Trimming shortened V by 3 bases and J by 7 bases, and 4 bases separated the two germline ends. Germline lookup yields CDR1 MDHEN and CDR2 SYDVKM. Cohort placement rested on clinical history that participants reported themselves.

Sample: PBMCs or T cells enriched from blood (not recorded which). The chain recombines TRBV28 with TRBJ1-6, with D unresolved. This receptor was taken from a young woman with acute COVID-19. The CDR3 here is CASSFRNSPLHF. In DNA, the CDR3 is TGTGCCAGCAGTTTTAGAAATTCACCCCTCCACTTT.